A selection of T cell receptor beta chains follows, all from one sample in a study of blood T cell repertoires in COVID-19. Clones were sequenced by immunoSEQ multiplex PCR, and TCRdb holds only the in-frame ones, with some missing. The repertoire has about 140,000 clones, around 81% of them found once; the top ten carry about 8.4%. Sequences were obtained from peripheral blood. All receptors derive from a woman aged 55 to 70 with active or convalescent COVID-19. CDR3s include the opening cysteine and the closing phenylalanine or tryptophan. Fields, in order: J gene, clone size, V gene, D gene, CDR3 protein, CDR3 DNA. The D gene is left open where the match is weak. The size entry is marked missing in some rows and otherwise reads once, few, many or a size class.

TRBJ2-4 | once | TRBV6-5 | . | CATGDSVKNIQYF | TGTGCCACCGGGGACTCGGTGAAAAACATTCAGTACTTC
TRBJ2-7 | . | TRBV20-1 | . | CSARWHHEQYF | TGCAGTGCCAGGTGGCACCACGAGCAGTACTTC
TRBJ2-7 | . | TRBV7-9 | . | CASSSQPGPTYEQYF | TGTGCCAGCAGCTCGCAACCGGGTCCCACTTACGAGCAGTACTTC
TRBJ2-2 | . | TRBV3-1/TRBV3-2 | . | CASSQTSRTGELFF | TGTGCCAGCAGCCAGACTAGTAGAACCGGGGAGCTGTTTTTT
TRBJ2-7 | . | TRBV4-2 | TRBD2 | CASSQGRAGGPYEQYF | TGTGCCAGCAGCCAAGGTCGCGCGGGAGGGCCCTACGAGCAGTACTTC
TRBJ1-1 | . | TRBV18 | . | CASSLIRVDRTNTEAFF | TGTGCCAGCTCCCTTATCCGGGTTGACAGGACGAACACTGAAGCTTTCTTT
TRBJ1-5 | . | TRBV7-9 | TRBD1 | CASSPGTGGGNQPQHF | TGTGCCAGCAGCCCCGGGACAGGGGGGGGCAATCAGCCCCAGCATTTT
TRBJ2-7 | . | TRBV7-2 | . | CASSLVGDTSSYEQYF | TGTGCCAGCAGCTTAGTGGGAGATACGAGCTCCTACGAGCAGTACTTC
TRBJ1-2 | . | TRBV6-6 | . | CASSYGTTKGNYGYTF | TGTGCCAGCAGTTACGGGACAACTAAAGGAAACTATGGCTACACCTTC
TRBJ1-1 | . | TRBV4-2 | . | CASSPPAGANTEAFF | TGTGCCAGCAGCCCCCCAGCTGGGGCGAACACTGAAGCTTTCTTT
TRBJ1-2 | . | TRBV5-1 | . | CASSLADSAGYTF | TGCGCCAGCAGCTTAGCGGACTCGGCTGGCTACACCTTC
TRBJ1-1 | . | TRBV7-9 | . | CASSLVRVPEAFF | TGTGCCAGCAGCTTAGTGAGGGTCCCTGAAGCTTTCTTT
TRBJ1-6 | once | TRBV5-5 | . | CASSFEFSSYNSPLHF | TGTGCCAGCAGCTTTGAGTTTAGCTCCTATAATTCACCCCTCCACTTT
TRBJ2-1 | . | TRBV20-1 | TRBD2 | CSASFGGRYNEQFF | TGCAGTGCTAGTTTTGGCGGGAGGTACAATGAGCAGTTCTTC
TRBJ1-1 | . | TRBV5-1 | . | CASSLDINTEAFF | TGCGCCAGCAGCTTAGACATCAACACTGAAGCTTTCTTT
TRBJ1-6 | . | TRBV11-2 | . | CASSQGYGGSPLHF | TGTGCCAGCAGCCAAGGCTATGGAGGCTCACCCCTCCACTTT
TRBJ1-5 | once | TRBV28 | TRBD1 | CASSGSQGAGNQPQHF | TGTGCCAGCAGCGGTTCACAGGGGGCTGGCAATCAGCCCCAGCATTTT
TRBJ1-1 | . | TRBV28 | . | CASSPPTGMNTEAFF | TGTGCCAGCAGTCCCCCAACAGGGATGAACACTGAAGCTTTCTTT
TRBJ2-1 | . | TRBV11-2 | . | CASSLVQASSYNEQFF | TGTGCCAGCAGCTTAGTGCAGGCGAGCTCCTACAATGAGCAGTTCTTC
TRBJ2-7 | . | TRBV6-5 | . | CASSYGASYEQYF | TGTGCCAGCAGTTACGGGGCTAGCTACGAGCAGTACTTC
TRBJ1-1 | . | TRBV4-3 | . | CASSQGLRDIAEAFF | TGCGCCAGCAGCCAAGGCCTCCGGGACATCGCTGAAGCTTTCTTT
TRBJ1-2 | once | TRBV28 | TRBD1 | CASTPIGTGGYGYTF | TGTGCCAGCACCCCTATAGGGACAGGGGGCTATGGCTACACCTTC
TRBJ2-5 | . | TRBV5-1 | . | CASSFAAGETQYF | TGCGCCAGCAGCTTCGCAGCGGGAGAGACCCAGTACTTC
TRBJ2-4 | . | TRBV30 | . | CAWSDSSRLAKNIQYF | TGTGCCTGGAGCGACAGCTCCCGACTAGCCAAAAACATTCAGTACTTC
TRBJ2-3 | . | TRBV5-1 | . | CASSLERGGGYTDTQYF | TGCGCCAGCAGCTTGGAGAGGGGAGGAGGCTACACAGATACGCAGTATTTT